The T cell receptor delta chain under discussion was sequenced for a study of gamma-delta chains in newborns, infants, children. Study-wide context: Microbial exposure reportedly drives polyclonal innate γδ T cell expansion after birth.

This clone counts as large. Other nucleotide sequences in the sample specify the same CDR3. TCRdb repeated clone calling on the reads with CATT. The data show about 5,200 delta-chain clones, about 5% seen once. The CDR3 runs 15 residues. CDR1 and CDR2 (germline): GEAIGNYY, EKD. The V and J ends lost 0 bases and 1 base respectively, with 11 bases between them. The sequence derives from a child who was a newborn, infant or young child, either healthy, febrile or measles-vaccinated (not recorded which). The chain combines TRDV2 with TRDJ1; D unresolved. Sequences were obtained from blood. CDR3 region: CACDTVAPGTDKLIF. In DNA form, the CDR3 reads TGTGCCTGTGACACCGTGGCTCCGGGCACCGATAAACTCATCTTT.